The rows below give T cell receptor beta chains drawn from one sample of a study of blood T cell repertoires in COVID-19. Assay used: immunoSEQ multiplex PCR; TCRdb lists only in-frame clones, some missing. The repertoire includes around 150,000 clones, approximately 86% of them detected once, and approximately 3.5% sits in the top ten. Sequenced input: peripheral blood. The origin of the receptors is a man aged 70 or older with acute or convalescent COVID-19. CDR3s include the opening cysteine and the closing phenylalanine or tryptophan. Fields, in order: CDR3 protein, CDR3 DNA, D gene, J gene, clone size, V gene. A D gene is named only where the DNA matches it firmly. Some rows mark clone size as missing; the rest say once, few, many or name a class of expanded clone.

CASSPRHWGSETQYF | TGTGCCAGTAGTCCCCGACACTGGGGCTCCGAGACCCAGTACTTC | NA | TRBJ2-5 | NA | TRBV19
CASSEGHTDTQYF | TGTGCCAGCAGTGAGGGACACACAGATACGCAGTATTTT | NA | TRBJ2-3 | NA | TRBV6-4
CASSYAAGDVYNEQFF | TGTGCCAGCAGTTACGCCGCGGGAGACGTATACAATGAGCAGTTCTTC | TRBD2 | TRBJ2-1 | NA | TRBV6-2/TRBV6-3
CASSLRISQPQHF | TGTGCCAGCAGTTTGAGGATTAGCCAGCCCCAGCATTTT | NA | TRBJ1-5 | NA | TRBV27
CASSLAVKNIQYF | TGTGCCAGCAGCCTAGCGGTCAAAAACATTCAGTACTTC | TRBD2 | TRBJ2-4 | NA | TRBV6-6
CASSLAGAVGNQPQHF | TGTGCCAGCAGCTTAGCGGGGGCGGTGGGCAATCAGCCCCAGCATTTT | NA | TRBJ1-5 | few | TRBV7-2
CASSQKPGQKFSYEQYF | TGTGCCAGCAGTCAAAAACCGGGACAGAAATTCTCCTACGAGCAGTACTTC | TRBD1 | TRBJ2-7 | NA | TRBV27
CASSSGTGNSPLHF | TGTGCCAGCAGTTCCGGGACAGGGAATTCACCCCTCCACTTT | TRBD1 | TRBJ1-6 | few | TRBV7-6
CSVATSGTYNEQFF | TGCAGCGTTGCGACTAGCGGGACCTACAATGAGCAGTTCTTC | TRBD2 | TRBJ2-1 | NA | TRBV29-1
CASRDIHWGYTF | TGTGCCAGCAGGGACATCCATTGGGGCTACACCTTC | NA | TRBJ1-2 | NA | TRBV5-5
CASSPRTGVNNSPLHF | TGTGCCAGCAGCCCCCGGACAGGGGTCAATAATTCACCCCTCCACTTT | TRBD1 | TRBJ1-6 | few | TRBV7-2
CASSQGKRAGISYEQYF | TGTGCCAGCAGCCAAGGGAAGCGGGCGGGGATTTCCTACGAGCAGTACTTC | NA | TRBJ2-7 | NA | TRBV14
CASSQDLKASGNTDTQYF | TGCGCCAGCAGCCAAGATCTGAAGGCTAGCGGGAACACAGATACGCAGTATTTT | TRBD2 | TRBJ2-3 | NA | TRBV4-3
CASSERGNVNEQFF | TGTGCCAGCAGTGAAAGGGGAAATGTCAATGAGCAGTTCTTC | NA | TRBJ2-1 | NA | TRBV2
CASSYQWNEQFF | TGTGCCAGCAGCTACCAGTGGAATGAGCAGTTCTTC | NA | TRBJ2-1 | NA | TRBV7-2
CASSQPSGDSRGSYGYTF | TGCGCCAGCAGCCAACCCTCGGGGGACAGCCGGGGATCTTATGGCTACACCTTC | TRBD1 | TRBJ1-2 | NA | TRBV4-1
CASFPGLDSEQFF | TGCGCCAGCTTTCCGGGACTAGATAGTGAGCAGTTCTTC | TRBD2 | TRBJ2-1 | NA | TRBV5-1